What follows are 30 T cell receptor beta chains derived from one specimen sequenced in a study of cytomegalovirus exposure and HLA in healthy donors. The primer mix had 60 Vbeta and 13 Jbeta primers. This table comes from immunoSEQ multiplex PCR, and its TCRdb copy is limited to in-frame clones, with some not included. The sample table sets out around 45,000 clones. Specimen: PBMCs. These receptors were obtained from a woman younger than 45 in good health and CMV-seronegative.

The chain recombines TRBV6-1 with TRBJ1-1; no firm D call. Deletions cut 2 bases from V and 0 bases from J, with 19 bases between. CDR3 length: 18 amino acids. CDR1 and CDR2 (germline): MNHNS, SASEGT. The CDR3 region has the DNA TGTGCCAGCAGTGAACGCTACGAGAGGGTGTACATGAACACTGAAGCTTTCTTT. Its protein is CASSERYERVYMNTEAFF.

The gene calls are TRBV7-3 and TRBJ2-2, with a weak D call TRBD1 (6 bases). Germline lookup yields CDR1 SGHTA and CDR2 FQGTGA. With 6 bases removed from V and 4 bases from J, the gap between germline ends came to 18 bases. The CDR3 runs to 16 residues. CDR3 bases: TGTGCCAGCAGTCTCCAGGGTAGGGGGTCCACCGGGGAGCTGTTTTTT. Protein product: CASSLQGRGSTGELFF. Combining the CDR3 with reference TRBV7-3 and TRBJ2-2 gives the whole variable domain GAGVSQTPSNKVTEKGKYVELRCDPISGHTALYWYRQSLGQGPEFLIYFQGTGAADDSGLPNDRFFAVRPEGSVSTLKIQRTERGDSAVYLCASSLQGRGSTGELFFGEGSRLTVL.

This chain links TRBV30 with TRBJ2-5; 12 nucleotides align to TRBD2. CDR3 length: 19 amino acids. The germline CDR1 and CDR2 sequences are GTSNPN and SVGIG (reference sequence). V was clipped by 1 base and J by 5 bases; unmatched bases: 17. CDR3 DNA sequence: TGTGCCTGGAGTGACCCTCGCGGGACTAGCGGGTGGGTGGGGGAGACCCAGTACTTC. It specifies CAWSDPRGTSGWVGETQYF.

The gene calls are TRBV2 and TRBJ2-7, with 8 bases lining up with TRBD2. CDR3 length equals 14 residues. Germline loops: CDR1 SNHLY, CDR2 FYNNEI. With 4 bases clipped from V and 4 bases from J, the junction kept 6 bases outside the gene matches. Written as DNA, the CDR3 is TGTGCCAGCAGTGCGACGGGAGGGAGGTACGAGCAGTACTTC. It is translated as CASSATGGRYEQYF.

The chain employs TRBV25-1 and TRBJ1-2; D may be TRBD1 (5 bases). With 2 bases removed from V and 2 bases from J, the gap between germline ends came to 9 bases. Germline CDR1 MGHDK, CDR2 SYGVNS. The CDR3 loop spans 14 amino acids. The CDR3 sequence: CASSEGAANYGYTF. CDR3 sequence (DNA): TGTGCCAGCAGTGAAGGGGCCGCAAACTATGGCTACACCTTC.

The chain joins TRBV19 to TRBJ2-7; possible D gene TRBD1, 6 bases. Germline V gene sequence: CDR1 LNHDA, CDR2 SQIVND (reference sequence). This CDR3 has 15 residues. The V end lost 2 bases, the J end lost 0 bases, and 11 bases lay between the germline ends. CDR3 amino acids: CASSIPAGDSYEQYF. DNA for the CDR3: TGTGCCAGTAGTATACCCGCAGGGGACTCCTACGAGCAGTACTTC.

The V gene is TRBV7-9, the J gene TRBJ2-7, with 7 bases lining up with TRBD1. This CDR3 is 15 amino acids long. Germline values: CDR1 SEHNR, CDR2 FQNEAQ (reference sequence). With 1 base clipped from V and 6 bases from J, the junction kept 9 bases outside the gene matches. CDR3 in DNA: TGTGCCAGCAGCTTAGGGACAGGTACACTGGGCGAGCAGTACTTC. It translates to CASSLGTGTLGEQYF. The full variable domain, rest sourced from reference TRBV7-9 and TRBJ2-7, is DTGVSQNPRHKITKRGQNVTFRCDPISEHNRLYWYRQTLGQGPEFLTYFQNEAQLEKSRLLSDRFSAERPKGSFSTLEIQRTEQGDSAMYLCASSLGTGTLGEQYFGPGTRLTVT.

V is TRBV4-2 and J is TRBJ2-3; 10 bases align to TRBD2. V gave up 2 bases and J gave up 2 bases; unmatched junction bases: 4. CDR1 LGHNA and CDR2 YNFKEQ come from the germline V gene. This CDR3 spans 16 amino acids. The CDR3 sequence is CASSQLSGRDTDTQYF. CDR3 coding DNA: TGTGCCAGCAGCCAACTAAGCGGGAGGGACACAGATACGCAGTATTTT.

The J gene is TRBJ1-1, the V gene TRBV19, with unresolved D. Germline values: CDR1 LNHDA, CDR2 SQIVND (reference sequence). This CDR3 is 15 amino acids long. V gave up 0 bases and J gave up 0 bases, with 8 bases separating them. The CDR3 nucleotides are TGTGCCAGTAGTATAGATAGAGGCGTGAACACTGAAGCTTTCTTT. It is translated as CASSIDRGVNTEAFF.

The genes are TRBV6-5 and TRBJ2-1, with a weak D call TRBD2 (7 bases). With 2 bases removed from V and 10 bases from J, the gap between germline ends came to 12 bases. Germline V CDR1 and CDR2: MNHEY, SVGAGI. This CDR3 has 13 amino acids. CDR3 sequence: CASSYGSGTEQFF. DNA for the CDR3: TGTGCCAGCAGTTACGGGAGCGGGACAGAGCAGTTCTTC.

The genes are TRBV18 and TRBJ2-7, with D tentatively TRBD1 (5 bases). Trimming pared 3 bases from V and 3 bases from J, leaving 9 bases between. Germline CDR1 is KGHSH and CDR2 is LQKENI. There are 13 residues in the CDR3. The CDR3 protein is CASSPGQDYEQYF. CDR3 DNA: TGTGCCAGCTCACCGGGGCAGGACTACGAGCAGTACTTC.

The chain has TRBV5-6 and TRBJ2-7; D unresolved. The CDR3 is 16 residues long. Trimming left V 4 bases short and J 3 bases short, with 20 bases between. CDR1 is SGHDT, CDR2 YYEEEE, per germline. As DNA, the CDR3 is TGTGCCAGCAGCCCACCCTACCCTTTTCATGACTACGAGCAGTACTTC. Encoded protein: CASSPPYPFHDYEQYF. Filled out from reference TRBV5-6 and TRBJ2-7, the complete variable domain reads DAGVTQSPTHLIKTRGQQVTLRCSPKSGHDTVSWYQQALGQGPQFIFQYYEEEERQRGNFPDRFSGHQFPNYSSELNVNALLLGDSALYLCASSPPYPFHDYEQYFGPGTRLTVT.

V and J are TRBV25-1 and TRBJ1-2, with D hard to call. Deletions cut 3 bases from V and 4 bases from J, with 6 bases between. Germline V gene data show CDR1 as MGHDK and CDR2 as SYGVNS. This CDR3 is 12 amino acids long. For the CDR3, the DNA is TGTGCCAGCAGTGACCCCGTCTATGGCTACACCTTC. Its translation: CASSDPVYGYTF.

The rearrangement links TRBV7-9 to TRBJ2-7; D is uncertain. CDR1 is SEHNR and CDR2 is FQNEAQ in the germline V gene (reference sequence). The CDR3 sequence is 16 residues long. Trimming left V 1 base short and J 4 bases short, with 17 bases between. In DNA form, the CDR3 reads TGTGCCAGCAGCTTAGGTGGCGGAGCGCTCCGGTACGAGCAGTACTTC. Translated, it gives CASSLGGGALRYEQYF. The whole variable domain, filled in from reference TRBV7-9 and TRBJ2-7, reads DTGVSQNPRHKITKRGQNVTFRCDPISEHNRLYWYRQTLGQGPEFLTYFQNEAQLEKSRLLSDRFSAERPKGSFSTLEIQRTEQGDSAMYLCASSLGGGALRYEQYFGPGTRLTVT.

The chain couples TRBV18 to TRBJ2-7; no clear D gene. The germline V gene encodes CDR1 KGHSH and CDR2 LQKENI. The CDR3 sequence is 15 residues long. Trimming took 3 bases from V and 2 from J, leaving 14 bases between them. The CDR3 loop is CASSPRKPGAYEQYF. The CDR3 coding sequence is TGTGCCAGCTCACCCCGAAAGCCAGGTGCCTACGAGCAGTACTTC. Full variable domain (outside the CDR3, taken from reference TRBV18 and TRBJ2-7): NAGVMQNPRHLVRRRGQEARLRCSPMKGHSHVYWYRQLPEEGLKFMVYLQKENIIDESGMPKERFSAEFPKEGPSILRIQQVVRGDSAAYFCASSPRKPGAYEQYFGPGTRLTVT.

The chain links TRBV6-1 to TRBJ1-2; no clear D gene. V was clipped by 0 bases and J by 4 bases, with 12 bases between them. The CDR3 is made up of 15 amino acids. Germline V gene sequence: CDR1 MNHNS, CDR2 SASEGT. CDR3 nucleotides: TGTGCCAGCAGTGAAGCGCGTGAGGGTGTCTATGGCTACACCTTC. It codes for CASSEAREGVYGYTF.

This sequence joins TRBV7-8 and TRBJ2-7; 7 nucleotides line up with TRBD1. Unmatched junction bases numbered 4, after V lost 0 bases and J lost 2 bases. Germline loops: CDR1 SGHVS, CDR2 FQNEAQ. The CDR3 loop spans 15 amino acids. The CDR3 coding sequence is TGTGCCAGCAGCTTAGCCCGGGACAGTACCTACGAGCAGTACTTC. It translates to CASSLARDSTYEQYF.

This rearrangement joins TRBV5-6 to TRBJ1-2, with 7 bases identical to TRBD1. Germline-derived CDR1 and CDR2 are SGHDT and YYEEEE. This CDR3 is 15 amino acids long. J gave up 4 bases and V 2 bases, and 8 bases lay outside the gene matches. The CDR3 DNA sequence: TGTGCCAGCAGCTTTGTGAGACAGGGAGTCTATGGCTACACCTTC. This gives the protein CASSFVRQGVYGYTF.

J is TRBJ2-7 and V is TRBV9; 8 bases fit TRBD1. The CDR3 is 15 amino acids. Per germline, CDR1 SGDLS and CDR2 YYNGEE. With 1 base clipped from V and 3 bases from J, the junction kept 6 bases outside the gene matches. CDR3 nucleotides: TGTGCCAGCAGCGTAACAGGGGGAATCGACTACGAGCAGTACTTC. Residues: CASSVTGGIDYEQYF.

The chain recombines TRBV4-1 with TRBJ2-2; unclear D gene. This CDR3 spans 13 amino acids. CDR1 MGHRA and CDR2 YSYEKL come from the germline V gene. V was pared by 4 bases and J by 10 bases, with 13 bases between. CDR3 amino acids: CASSLQLVEELFF. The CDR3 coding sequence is TGCGCCAGCAGCCTGCAACTTGTTGAGGAGCTGTTTTTT.

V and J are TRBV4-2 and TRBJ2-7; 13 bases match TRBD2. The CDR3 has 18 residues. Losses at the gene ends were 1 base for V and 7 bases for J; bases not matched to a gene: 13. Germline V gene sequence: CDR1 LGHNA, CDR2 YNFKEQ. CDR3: CASSQAGLGTSGMWEQYF. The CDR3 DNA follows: TGTGCCAGCAGCCAAGCCGGACTAGGGACTAGCGGGATGTGGGAGCAGTACTTC.

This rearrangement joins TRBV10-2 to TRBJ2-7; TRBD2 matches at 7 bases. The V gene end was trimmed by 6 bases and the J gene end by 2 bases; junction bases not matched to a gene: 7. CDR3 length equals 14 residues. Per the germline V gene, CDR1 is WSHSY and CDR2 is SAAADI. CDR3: CASRPSGNTYEQYF. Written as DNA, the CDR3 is TGCGCCAGCAGACCTAGCGGCAATACCTACGAGCAGTACTTC.

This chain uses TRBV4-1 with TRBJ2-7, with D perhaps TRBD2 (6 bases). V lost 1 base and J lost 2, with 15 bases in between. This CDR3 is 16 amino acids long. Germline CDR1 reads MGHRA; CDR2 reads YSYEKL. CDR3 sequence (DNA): TGCGCCAGCAGCCAAGGTCTGGCGGGGATCGCCTACGAGCAGTACTTC. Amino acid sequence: CASSQGLAGIAYEQYF.

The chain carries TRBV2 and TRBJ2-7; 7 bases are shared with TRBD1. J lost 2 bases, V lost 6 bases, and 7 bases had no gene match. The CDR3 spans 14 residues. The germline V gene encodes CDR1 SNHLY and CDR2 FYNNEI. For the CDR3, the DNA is TGTGCCAGCAGGGCCCGGGGACAGCCCTACGAGCAGTACTTC. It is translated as CASRARGQPYEQYF.

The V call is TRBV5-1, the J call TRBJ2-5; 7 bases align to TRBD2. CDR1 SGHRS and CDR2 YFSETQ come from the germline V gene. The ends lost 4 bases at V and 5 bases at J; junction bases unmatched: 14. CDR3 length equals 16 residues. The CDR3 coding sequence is TGCGCCAGCAGCAAATTCCGGGCGGGGGTTGGGGAGACCCAGTACTTC. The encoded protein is CASSKFRAGVGETQYF. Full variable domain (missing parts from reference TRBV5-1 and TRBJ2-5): KAGVTQTPRYLIKTRGQQVTLSCSPISGHRSVSWYQQTPGQGLQFLFEYFSETQRNKGNFPGRFSGRQFSNSRSEMNVSTLELGDSALYLCASSKFRAGVGETQYFGPGTRLLVL.

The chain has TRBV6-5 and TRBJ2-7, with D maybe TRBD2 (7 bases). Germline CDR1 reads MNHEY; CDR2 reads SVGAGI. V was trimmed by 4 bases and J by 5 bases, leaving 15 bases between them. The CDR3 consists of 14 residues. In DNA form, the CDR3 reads TGTGCCAGCAGTTGGGGGGGGCAGAAAAACGAGCAGTACTTC. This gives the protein CASSWGGQKNEQYF.

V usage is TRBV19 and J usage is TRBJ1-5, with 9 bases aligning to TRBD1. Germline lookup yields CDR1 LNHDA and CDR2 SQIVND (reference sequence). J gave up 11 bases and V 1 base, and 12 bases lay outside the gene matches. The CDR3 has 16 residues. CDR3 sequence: CASSIALRDRVSSQHF. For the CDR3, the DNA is TGTGCCAGTAGTATAGCGCTCCGGGACAGGGTTTCGTCCCAGCATTTT.

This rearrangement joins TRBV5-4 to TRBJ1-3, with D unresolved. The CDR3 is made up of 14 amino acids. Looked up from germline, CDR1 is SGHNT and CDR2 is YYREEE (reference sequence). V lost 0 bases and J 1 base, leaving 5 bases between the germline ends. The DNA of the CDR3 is TGTGCCAGCAGCTTGGGAGGGTCTGGAAACACCATATATTTT. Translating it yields CASSLGGSGNTIYF.

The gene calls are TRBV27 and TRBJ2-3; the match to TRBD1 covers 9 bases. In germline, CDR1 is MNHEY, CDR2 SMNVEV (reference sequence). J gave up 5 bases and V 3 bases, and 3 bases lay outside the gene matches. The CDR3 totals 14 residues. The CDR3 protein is CASSLGTGRDTQYF. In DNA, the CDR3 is TGTGCCAGCAGTTTGGGGACAGGGAGAGATACGCAGTATTTT.

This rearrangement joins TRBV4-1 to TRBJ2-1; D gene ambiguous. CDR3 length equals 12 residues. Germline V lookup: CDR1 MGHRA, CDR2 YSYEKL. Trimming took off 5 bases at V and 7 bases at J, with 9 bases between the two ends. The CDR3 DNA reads TGCGCCAGCAGCTCCCAGGTTAATGAGCAGTTCTTC. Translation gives CASSSQVNEQFF.